The 18 T cell receptor beta chains listed next were all sequenced from one sample in a study of T cell responses to AZD1222 COVID-19 vaccine. Generated by immunoSEQ multiplex PCR, the TCRdb table keeps only in-frame clones and is missing some. The sample has approximately 120,000 clones; about 87% are singletons. The sequencing used peripheral blood, collected on day 0 of AZD1222 vaccination. The receptors come from an adult in good health.

The chain joins TRBV3-1 (or the pseudogene TRBV3-2) to TRBJ2-3; D uncertain. The germline V gene encodes CDR1 LGHDT and CDR2 YNNKEL (reference sequence). Trimming removed 0 bases from V and 15 bases from J, with 19 bases in between. This CDR3 has 14 amino acids. This CDR3 is CASSQEDAQPPVYF. The CDR3 nucleotides are TGTGCCAGCAGCCAAGAGGACGCCCAGCCACCCGTATATTTT.

The chain couples TRBV10-3 to TRBJ1-2; 12 nucleotides agree with TRBD1. V shed 5 bases and J 6 bases; nucleotides not matched to a gene: 10. CDR1 and CDR2 from the germline V gene are ENHRY and SYGVKD. The CDR3 length is 16 residues. The CDR3 bases are TGTGCCATCAGTCCCGGGACAGGGGGCAACGGCGATGGCTACACCTTC. Translated, it gives CAISPGTGGNGDGYTF.

The chain employs TRBV5-1 and TRBJ2-2; 7 bases line up with TRBD1. Germline trimming cut 3 bases from V and 6 bases from J; bases unmatched to any gene: 11. The CDR3 extends over 16 amino acids. Germline V lookup: CDR1 SGHRS, CDR2 YFSETQ. CDR3 DNA sequence: TGCGCCAGCAGCTGGCAAGGGGACAGCGGAGCCGGGGAGCTGTTTTTT. Encoded protein: CASSWQGDSGAGELFF.

The chain employs TRBV11-2 and TRBJ1-3; tentatively, D is TRBD1 (6 bases). Germline-derived CDR1 and CDR2 are SGHAT and FQNNGV. The CDR3 contains 12 residues. Deletions cut 5 bases from V and 9 bases from J, with 11 bases between. The CDR3 reads CASSPVGATIYF. In DNA, the CDR3 is TGTGCCAGCAGCCCCGTGGGGGCCACCATATATTTT.

The V and J genes are TRBV28 and TRBJ2-3, with D uncertain. V lost 2 bases, J lost 7 bases, and 7 bases lay in between. CDR1 MDHEN and CDR2 SYDVKM come from the germline V gene. This CDR3 is 12 amino acids long. The CDR3 DNA reads as TGTGCCAGCAGTTTAGTGCGATATACGCAGTATTTT. It translates to CASSLVRYTQYF.

The chain is built from TRBV12-5 and TRBJ1-2; D uncertain. The CDR3 runs 12 residues. CDR1 and CDR2 from the germline V gene are LGHNT and FRNRAP. Trimming removed 6 bases at V and 1 base at J, with 6 bases between. CDR3 region: CASGRDNYGYTF. The CDR3 DNA follows: TGTGCTAGTGGCCGGGATAACTATGGCTACACCTTC.

The chain has TRBV27 and TRBJ2-1; D is uncertain. The ends were cut back, 1 base at V and 10 bases at J, with 8 bases in the middle. CDR1 and CDR2 (germline): MNHEY, SMNVEV (reference sequence). CDR3 length: 12 residues. CDR3 in amino acids: CASSLYGSEQFF. CDR3 bases: TGTGCCAGCAGTTTATACGGTAGCGAGCAGTTCTTC.

J is TRBJ2-2 and V is TRBV28, with TRBD1 matching over 7 bases. The CDR3 is 14 residues long. Germline CDR1 is MDHEN and CDR2 is SYDVKM. J gave up 7 bases and V 7 bases, and 9 bases lay outside the gene matches. The CDR3 loop reads CASTIDRVGGELFF. DNA of the CDR3: TGTGCCAGCACAATTGACAGGGTAGGCGGGGAGCTGTTTTTT.

The V and J genes are TRBV6-5 and TRBJ2-7; the D gene could be TRBD1 or TRBD2 (5 bases each). V was pared by 6 bases and J by 2 bases, with 8 bases between. There are 12 residues in the CDR3. In germline, CDR1 is MNHEY, CDR2 SVGAGI. CDR3: CASRMGAYEQYF. The CDR3 coding sequence is TGTGCCAGCAGGATGGGGGCCTACGAGCAGTACTTC.

The chain couples TRBV7-3 to TRBJ1-3, with unresolved D. The CDR3 extends over 11 amino acids. The germline V gene has CDR1 SGHTA and CDR2 FQGTGA. The V gene lost 6 bases and the J gene lost 7 bases, with 7 bases spanning the gap. CDR3 amino acids: CASSPHNTIYF. Written as DNA, the CDR3 is TGTGCCAGCAGTCCCCATAACACCATATATTTT.

The rearrangement joins TRBV7-2 to TRBJ2-1; 11 bases match TRBD2. The J segment lost 4 bases and the V segment lost 3 bases, leaving 8 bases of the junction unmatched. The CDR3 is made up of 17 amino acids. From germline, CDR1 is SGHTA and CDR2 FQGNSA. CDR3: CASSFSGGGLSYNEQFF. The CDR3 region has the DNA TGTGCCAGCAGCTTTAGCGGGGGGGGGTTGTCATACAATGAGCAGTTCTTC.

V and J are TRBV4-1 and TRBJ1-5, with D possibly TRBD1 on 6 matching bases. The CDR3 sequence is 17 residues long. V was shortened by 2 bases and J by 3 bases, with 17 bases between the two germline ends. Germline V lookup: CDR1 MGHRA, CDR2 YSYEKL. The CDR3 nucleotides are TGCGCCAGCAGCCAACCTACCGCAGGGGTGTCCAATCAGCCCCAGCATTTT. Its translation: CASSQPTAGVSNQPQHF.

This clone was seen a few times. The J gene is TRBJ2-7, the V gene TRBV11-1, with D possibly being TRBD1 (6 bases). This CDR3 is 13 amino acids long. The V and J ends lost 5 bases and 3 bases respectively, with 11 bases between them. Per germline, CDR1 SGHAT and CDR2 FQDESV (reference sequence). Written as DNA, the CDR3 is TGTGCCAGCAGCGGGACAAATTTCTACGAGCAGTACTTC. Amino acid sequence: CASSGTNFYEQYF. The full variable domain, in which reference TRBV11-1 and TRBJ2-7 provide the parts outside the CDR3, is EAEVAQSPRYKITEKSQAVAFWCDPISGHATLYWYRQILGQGPELLVQFQDESVVDDSQLPKDRFSAERLKGVDSTLKIQPAELGDSAMYLCASSGTNFYEQYFGPGTRLTVT.

The chain joins TRBV30 to TRBJ2-7; weak D call: TRBD2 (8 bases). Germline-derived CDR1 and CDR2 are GTSNPN and SVGIG (reference sequence). Trimming left V 6 bases short and J 5 bases short, with 20 bases between. The CDR3 has 14 residues. The CDR3 sequence: CACPREGQSDEQYF. CDR3 in DNA: TGTGCCTGCCCCCGGGAGGGACAGTCGGACGAGCAGTACTTC. The full variable domain, in which reference TRBV30 and TRBJ2-7 provide the parts outside the CDR3, is SQTIHQWPATLVQPVGSPLSLECTVEGTSNPNLYWYRQAAGRGLQLLFYSVGIGQISSEVPQNLSASRPQDRQFILSSKKLLLSDSGFYLCACPREGQSDEQYFGPGTRLTVT.

The J gene is TRBJ2-1, the V gene TRBV3-1 (or the pseudogene TRBV3-2); 12 nucleotides agree with TRBD2. The CDR3 covers 16 residues. Germline V CDR1 and CDR2: LGHDT, YNNKEL (reference sequence). V shed 1 base, J shed 3 bases, and the junction held 1 base outside the gene matches. Here the CDR3 reads CASSQASGRDYNEQFF. CDR3 coding DNA: TGTGCCAGCAGCCAAGCTAGCGGGAGGGACTACAATGAGCAGTTCTTC.

This sequence joins TRBV27 and TRBJ2-1, with 13 bases that match TRBD2. Germline V gene sequence: CDR1 MNHEY, CDR2 SMNVEV (reference sequence). V trimming: 2 bases; J trimming: 3 bases; junction bases outside the gene matches: 16. The CDR3 covers 21 residues. The CDR3 nucleotides read TGTGCCAGCAGTTTACCTACACAATATGGGACTAGCGGGACCCTCTACAATGAGCAGTTCTTC. Amino acids: CASSLPTQYGTSGTLYNEQFF.

This chain connects TRBV7-2 to TRBJ1-1, with 9 nucleotides matching TRBD1. There are 15 residues in the CDR3. The V and J ends lost 2 bases and 8 bases, in that order; junction bases with no gene match: 9. Germline values: CDR1 SGHTA, CDR2 FQGNSA. The CDR3 DNA is TGTGCCAGCAGCTTAAAAATGACCGGGACAGGGGAAGCTTTCTTT. This gives the protein CASSLKMTGTGEAFF.

This clone was seen only a few times. The chain links TRBV7-9 to TRBJ1-6; no clear D. Trimming took 1 base from V and 2 from J, leaving 3 bases between them. From germline, CDR1 is SEHNR and CDR2 FQNEAQ (reference sequence). CDR3 length equals 14 residues. Here the CDR3 reads CASSLDAYNSPLHF. The CDR3 nucleotides read TGTGCCAGCAGCTTAGATGCCTATAATTCACCCCTCCACTTT.